Given below is one TCR beta chain in context. What it binds is unknown. This sample was included in a study of CXCR3-negative and CXCR3-positive naive CD8 T cells. Triplicate roughly 270,000-cell sorts were made of each CD8+ T cell subset. The germline V gene has CDR1 SGHDT and CDR2 YYEEEE. The CDR3 has 16 amino acids. Study-wide results and caveats: Naive cells positive for CXCR3 carried more hydrophobic TRB CDR3s than CXCR3-negative ones. Similar levels of surface CD5 were seen between naive subsets; TCR strength was inferred from TRB CDR3 properties. Whereas both naive subsets had comparably high diversity, memory CD8+ cells had much lower diversity.

Libraries of TRB cDNA were made by 5' RACE and carried UMIs. From the 5' RACE reads, TCRdb lists one entry per CDR3 protein and no DNA. The sample table sets out under 8,000 distinct CDR3 sequences. This receptor was taken from a human donor in good health. Some clones in this sample may be carry-over from other donors' samples. V usage is TRBV5-6 and J usage is TRBJ2-5; the TCRdb D gene call, TRBD1, has no DNA to confirm it. The source material was naive CXCR3- CD8+ T cells from blood. Stated subset: CD45RO-CCR7+CD27+CD95- naive CD8+ T cells lacking CXCR3 (TNR3-). The CDR3 here is CASSSRGGRLQETQYF.